This TCR beta chain was sequenced for a study of beta chain features in type 1 diabetes. As every portion of the isolated RNA was reverse transcribed, the sequencing read expressed TCRB transcripts. TCRdb's copy holds only in-frame clones and misses some; the assay was immunoSEQ multiplex PCR. Of around 400,000 clones in the sample, over 12% were seen once. Study-wide results and caveats: Insertions were fewer and deletions more numerous at VDJ junctions in type 1 diabetes patients.

To note about this clone: The antigen remains undetermined.

Trimming took off 3 bases at V and 5 bases at J, with 16 bases between the two ends. Germline V gene data show CDR1 as MDHEN and CDR2 as SYDVKM. The CDR3 runs to 15 residues. The rearrangement uses TRBV28 and TRBJ1-2; the D is unclear. This clonotype was obtained from a woman between 18 and 30 years old in good health. The sample consisted of naive CD4+ T cells from blood. The CDR3 here is CASSFTLKRGYGYTF. CDR3 coding DNA: TGTGCCAGCAGTTTCACGCTCAAACGGGGTTATGGCTACACCTTC.